Here is one T cell receptor (beta chain) with its context. Its antigen is as yet unknown. The entry originates in a study of shared clonotypes between healthy human individuals. Study-wide findings and caveats: The sharing of 4.5% to 6.5% of naive CD4 clonotypes was seen across several donors. Larger estimated richness was generally seen in naive subsets than in memory subsets.

Free of recent acute infections or vaccinations, the donors were healthy HIV-negative adults. CDR3 length: 15 residues. Losses at the gene ends were 1 base for V and 5 bases for J; bases not matched to a gene: 8. Looked up from germline, CDR1 is MDHEN and CDR2 is SYDVKM. An assay was performed, and its level was deep. Profiled with immunoSEQ multiplex PCR; TCRdb holds only in-frame clones, not every one. The sample carries some 380,000 clones, 95% to 97% recorded once. The clonotype was recovered from a man aged 25 to 40 in good health. V and J are TRBV28 and TRBJ2-7, with 7 bases matching TRBD1. The sample was memory CD8+ T cells sorted from blood. Subset meaning: CD45RO+ cells pooled with CCR7-negative TemRA cells. Written as DNA, the CDR3 is TGTGCCAGCAGTTTATTGGCCAGGGGGTTCAACGAGCAGTACTTC. Translating it yields CASSLLARGFNEQYF.